Following are 20 T cell receptor beta chains from one sample sequenced in a study of shared clonotypes between healthy human individuals. As defined, naive CD8 cells were CD45RO-negative and positively selected for CCR7, with terminally differentiated effector memory CD45RA+ cells excluded. Produced via immunoSEQ multiplex PCR; TCRdb's table is partial and in-frame only. Here the sample spans approximately 2,200,000 clones, roughly 91% being singletons. The sequencing input was naive CD8+ T cells from PBMCs. The receptors derive from a man younger than 30 in good health. Some clones in this sample may be carry-over from other donors' samples.

This clone was counted between two and nine times. The rearrangement joins TRBV11-2 to TRBJ1-5; D gene uncertain. Germline assignment: CDR1 SGHAT and CDR2 FQNNGV. The CDR3 is made up of 14 amino acids. Trimming shortened V by 3 bases and J by 6 bases, and 12 bases separated the two germline ends. In DNA form, the CDR3 reads TGTGCCAGCAGCTTTATGGGTATCGGTCAGCCCCAGCATTTT. It is translated as CASSFMGIGQPQHF.

V gene TRBV6-6 combines with J gene TRBJ1-2, with D hard to call. V was cut by 2 bases and J by 6 bases, with 10 bases left in between. CDR1 is MNHNY and CDR2 is SVGAGI in the germline V gene (reference sequence). This CDR3 is built from 13 residues. The CDR3 DNA follows: TGTGCCAGCAGTTACGTGAGGAAGGATGGCTACACCTTC. This translates into CASSYVRKDGYTF.

The rearrangement joins TRBV7-9 to TRBJ1-1; weak D call: TRBD1 (5 bases). The CDR3 length is 15 residues. CDR1 is SEHNR, CDR2 FQNEAQ, per germline (reference sequence). V was clipped by 8 bases and J by 0 bases, with 16 bases between them. For the CDR3, the DNA is TGTGCCAGCCGACGGGGGGGTATCATGAACACTGAAGCTTTCTTT. Residues: CASRRGGIMNTEAFF.

This chain links TRBV9 with TRBJ2-5; D tentatively fits TRBD1 or TRBD2 (5 bases each). The CDR3 contains 14 residues. The ends were cut back, 0 bases at V and 5 bases at J, with 11 bases in the middle. From germline, CDR1 is SGDLS and CDR2 YYNGEE. Written as DNA, the CDR3 is TGTGCCAGCAGCGTAGCGCGCGAGGGGGAGACCCAGTACTTC. Amino acid sequence: CASSVAREGETQYF.

The V gene is TRBV7-8, the J gene TRBJ2-5; D is unclear. V was pared by 5 bases and J by 3 bases, with 4 bases between. Germline V gene lookup returns CDR1 SGHVS and CDR2 FQNEAQ. This CDR3 is built from 11 residues. CDR3 loop: CASSAEETQYF. In nucleotides, the CDR3 is TGTGCCAGCAGCGCCGAAGAGACCCAGTACTTC.

V is TRBV6-5 and J is TRBJ1-2, with TRBD1 identical over 9 bases. V dropped 6 bases and J dropped 6; count of bases not matched to a gene: 8. The V gene's germline CDR1 is MNHEY and CDR2 SVGAGI. This CDR3 has 14 residues. This CDR3 reads CASRIAQGADGYTF. The CDR3 DNA reads TGTGCCAGCAGGATTGCACAGGGGGCGGATGGCTACACCTTC.

CDR3 DNA sequence: TGTGCCAGCAGTTTAGGGGCCACCGGTGGCTACACCTTC. It specifies CASSLGATGGYTF. The chain joins TRBV27 to TRBJ1-2, with D possibly TRBD1 on 5 matching bases. The ends were cut back, 2 bases at V and 7 bases at J, with 11 bases in the middle. Germline V gives CDR1 MNHEY, CDR2 SMNVEV (reference sequence). CDR3 length: 13 residues.

This sequence joins TRBV9 and TRBJ2-1; TRBD2 matches 12 bases. The V and J ends lost 4 bases and 0 bases, in that order; junction bases with no gene match: 14. The CDR3 contains 20 residues. The germline gives CDR1 SGDLS, CDR2 YYNGEE. This CDR3 is CASSFSPGLAGLSSYNEQFF. In nucleotides, the CDR3 is TGTGCCAGCAGCTTCTCCCCCGGACTAGCGGGACTGAGCTCCTACAATGAGCAGTTCTTC.

This chain connects TRBV2 to TRBJ2-1; D assignment may be TRBD1 or TRBD2 (5 bases each). This CDR3 region has 15 residues. V was shortened by 8 bases and J by 4 bases, with 18 bases between the two germline ends. Looked up from germline, CDR1 is SNHLY and CDR2 is FYNNEI. In DNA, the CDR3 is TGTGCCAGCCTTAACCCACGGGACGCTTACAATGAGCAGTTCTTC. This translates into CASLNPRDAYNEQFF. Drawing the rest from reference TRBV2 and TRBJ2-1, the complete variable domain is EPEVTQTPSHQVTQMGQEVILRCVPISNHLYFYWYRQILGQKVEFLVSFYNNEISEKSEIFDDQFSVERPDGSNFTLKIRSTKLEDSAMYFCASLNPRDAYNEQFFGPGTRLTVL.

J is TRBJ2-7 and V is TRBV9; 7 nucleotides match TRBD1. The CDR3 consists of 12 residues. J lost 2 bases, V lost 7 bases, and 3 bases had no gene match. Germline V gives CDR1 SGDLS, CDR2 YYNGEE. The CDR3 DNA reads as TGTGCCAGCGGAGACAGGGCCTACGAGCAGTACTTC. Translated, it gives CASGDRAYEQYF.

The J gene is TRBJ1-1, the V gene TRBV9, with 12 bases identical to TRBD1. Trimming at V came to 2 bases and at J to 1 base, leaving 3 bases not matched to a gene. The CDR3 has 16 amino acids. Per germline, CDR1 SGDLS and CDR2 YYNGEE. This CDR3 reads CASSVGTGGANTEAFF. CDR3 nucleotide sequence: TGTGCCAGCAGCGTTGGGACAGGGGGCGCGAACACTGAAGCTTTCTTT.

In the case of this clone: In the same sample, other DNA sequences code for this CDR3. The chain carries TRBV9 and TRBJ2-1; 15 bases map to TRBD2. V lost 0 bases, J lost 10 bases, and 2 bases stayed unmatched. Germline V gives CDR1 SGDLS, CDR2 YYNGEE. This CDR3 spans 15 amino acids. CDR3 protein: CASSVGTSGRGEQFF. The CDR3 DNA reads TGTGCCAGCAGCGTAGGGACTAGCGGGAGGGGGGAGCAGTTCTTC.

This chain connects TRBV10-3 to TRBJ2-7; the match to TRBD2 covers 7 bases. This CDR3 is 17 amino acids long. V was pared by 6 bases and J by 1 base, with 15 bases of the junction left unmatched. Germline CDR1 reads ENHRY; CDR2 reads SYGVKD. The chain's CDR3 is CAISVVLADVGSYEQYF. The DNA of the CDR3 is TGTGCCATCAGCGTGGTCCTAGCGGATGTGGGGTCCTACGAGCAGTACTTC.

This chain uses TRBV6-1 with TRBJ2-7; 7 bases line up with TRBD1. The V gene end was trimmed by 7 bases and the J gene end by 4 bases; junction bases not matched to a gene: 7. Looked up from germline, CDR1 is MNHNS and CDR2 is SASEGT. This CDR3 has 13 residues. Here the CDR3 reads CASNDRVPYEQYF. The CDR3 DNA reads as TGTGCCAGCAATGACAGGGTACCGTACGAGCAGTACTTC.

This clone was seen a single time. This rearrangement joins TRBV9 to TRBJ2-7, with D perhaps matching TRBD2 (5 bases). This CDR3 contains 14 residues. Trimming stripped 4 bases from V and 4 bases from J, with 15 bases between. Germline-derived CDR1 and CDR2 are SGDLS and YYNGEE. As DNA, the CDR3 is TGTGCCAGCAGCCCCAGGACTGATTATTACGAGCAGTACTTC. It yields the protein CASSPRTDYYEQYF.

This sequence joins TRBV29-1 and TRBJ2-3; TRBD2 is a possible D gene (6 bases). In germline, CDR1 is SQVTM, CDR2 ANQGSEA. V lost 7 bases to trimming and J lost 2 bases, with 22 bases between them. CDR3 length: 16 residues. CDR3 nucleotides: TGCAGCGCTGAGGAGGGGACTTTTCCTCCCACAGATACGCAGTATTTT. It translates to CSAEEGTFPPTDTQYF.

The rearrangement uses TRBV28 and TRBJ2-7; perhaps TRBD1 as D (6 bases). The CDR3 has 14 residues. CDR1 MDHEN and CDR2 SYDVKM come from the germline V gene. V lost 5 bases, J lost 2 bases, and 13 bases lay in between. The CDR3 DNA follows: TGTGCCAGCAGTCAACAGGGTAGGCCCTACGAGCAGTACTTC. Protein product: CASSQQGRPYEQYF.

This sequence joins TRBV7-9 and TRBJ1-1; the D is unclear. The length of the CDR3 is 14 residues. Germline lookup yields CDR1 SEHNR and CDR2 FQNEAQ (reference sequence). Trimming left V 8 bases short and J 1 base short, with 14 bases between. This CDR3 is CASASPDRNTEAFF. The CDR3 coding sequence is TGTGCCAGCGCGTCCCCAGACCGGAACACTGAAGCTTTCTTT.

This clone was seen only once. V and J are TRBV27 and TRBJ2-7, with 9 positions matching TRBD1. CDR3 length: 12 amino acids. V shed 5 bases and J 9 bases; nucleotides not matched to a gene: 5. Germline CDR1 reads MNHEY; CDR2 reads SMNVEV (reference sequence). CDR3: CASSPTGGVQYF. The CDR3, as DNA: TGTGCCAGCAGTCCGACAGGGGGTGTGCAGTACTTC.

V is TRBV29-1 and J is TRBJ2-1; TRBD2 matches 13 bases. Looked up from germline, CDR1 is SQVTM and CDR2 is ANQGSEA. Trimming cost V 4 bases and J 0 bases; bases outside gene matches: 3. CDR3 size: 16 residues. The CDR3 sequence: CSVGGLAGYSYNEQFF. CDR3 in DNA: TGCAGCGTTGGGGGACTAGCGGGGTACTCCTACAATGAGCAGTTCTTC.